The 19 T cell receptor beta chains in this list originate from one sample, sequenced in a study of T cells in Graves' hyperthyroidism and ophthalmopathy. Amplification of TCR beta CDR3 regions used RNA as the template. HTBI primers were the set used in a first-round RT-PCR of the TCR CDR3. TCRdb itself ran the multiplex PCR reads through MiXCR, one entry per CDR3 protein. Here the sample spans approximately 400,000 distinct CDR3 sequences, over 12% being singletons. The sample was blood. All receptors derive from a man aged 50 to 59 with Graves' ophthalmopathy.

This clonotype was seen at least ten times. V and J are TRBV12-3 or TRBV12-4 and TRBJ1-2; D unclear. This CDR3 comprises 13 residues. The V end was cut by 4 bases, the J end by 0 bases, with 6 bases between. CDR3: CASSSNANYGYTF. CDR3 DNA sequence: TGTGCCAGCAGTTCTAACGCTAACTATGGCTACACCTTC.

This clonotype occurred many times. The chain employs TRBV20-1 and TRBJ2-5; TRBD1 aligns across 11 bases. The CDR3 contains 14 residues. V was pared by 1 base and J by 5 bases, with 3 bases of the junction left unmatched. Germline CDR1 DFQATT, CDR2 SNEGSKA (reference sequence). The CDR3, as DNA: TGCAGTGCTAGAGGGTGGGACAGGGGGGAGACCCAGTACTTC. Its protein is CSARGWDRGETQYF.

This clonotype was picked up a small number of times. This chain uses TRBV6-2 or TRBV6-3 with TRBJ2-3; 8 positions agree with TRBD1. V dropped 6 bases and J dropped 5; count of bases not matched to a gene: 7. The CDR3 runs to 14 residues. Looked up from germline, CDR1 is MNHEY and CDR2 is SVGEGT. The CDR3 spells CASRTLDREDTQYF. The CDR3 DNA reads as TGTGCCAGCAGAACCTTGGACAGGGAAGATACGCAGTATTTT.

The rearrangement joins TRBV20-1 to TRBJ1-6; the D gene is possibly TRBD1 (5 bases). This CDR3 has 16 residues. The germline V gene encodes CDR1 DFQATT and CDR2 SNEGSKA (reference sequence). V was shortened by 0 bases and J by 7 bases, with 16 bases between the two germline ends. The CDR3 region has the DNA TGCAGTGCTAGAGATTTATTAAGGGGAGACAATTCACCCCTCCACTTT. Its translation is CSARDLLRGDNSPLHF.

This clonotype came up many times. The chain has TRBV6-1 and TRBJ2-7; D remains unclear. The CDR3 consists of 15 residues. Germline CDR1 is MNHNS and CDR2 is SASEGT. V lost 1 base and J lost 0, with 10 bases in between. Here the CDR3 reads CASSEGQAPSYEQYF. The CDR3 DNA follows: TGTGCCAGCAGTGAAGGGCAGGCCCCCTCCTACGAGCAGTACTTC.

At least ten counts were recorded for this clonotype. J is TRBJ2-3 and V is TRBV9; the match to TRBD2 covers 10 bases. CDR1 SGDLS and CDR2 YYNGEE come from the germline V gene. This CDR3 comprises 17 residues. V trimming: 0 bases; J trimming: 5 bases; junction bases outside the gene matches: 9. Here the CDR3 reads CASSVVASGSRGDTQYF. The DNA for the CDR3 is TGTGCCAGCAGCGTAGTCGCTAGCGGGAGCAGAGGAGATACGCAGTATTTT.

This clonotype has at least ten counts. CDR3 in amino acids: CASSFREKTGELFF. Here the CDR3 DNA reads TGTGCCAGCAGCTTTCGGGAGAAAACCGGGGAGCTGTTTTTT. The genes are TRBV7-2 and TRBJ2-2, with a weak D call TRBD2 (6 bases). The ends were cut back, 3 bases at V and 5 bases at J, with 10 bases in the middle. This CDR3 has 14 residues. In germline, CDR1 is SGHTA, CDR2 FQGNSA.

This chain connects TRBV27 to TRBJ2-1; D remains unclear. V was trimmed by 5 bases and J by 6 bases, leaving 8 bases between them. Germline loops: CDR1 MNHEY, CDR2 SMNVEV (reference sequence). The CDR3 sequence is 12 residues long. The CDR3 loop reads CASSRNPNEQFF. The DNA for the CDR3 is TGTGCCAGCAGTCGTAACCCCAATGAGCAGTTCTTC.

This clonotype was picked up many times. The gene calls are TRBV29-1 and TRBJ1-3; TRBD1 is a possible D gene (5 bases). The germline V gene has CDR1 SQVTM and CDR2 ANQGSEA. The CDR3 length is 13 residues. The V and J ends lost 3 bases and 0 bases respectively, with 6 bases between them. The CDR3 is CSVEGTSGNTIYF. In DNA form, the CDR3 reads TGCAGCGTTGAGGGGACCTCTGGAAACACCATATATTTT.

This clonotype was counted many times. The V gene is TRBV3-1, the J gene TRBJ1-4; the match to TRBD1 covers 10 bases. The germline gives CDR1 LGHDT, CDR2 YNNKEL (reference sequence). The CDR3 is 15 amino acids. V shed 4 bases, J shed 8 bases, and the junction held 7 bases outside the gene matches. CDR3 protein: CASSPTGTGDEKLFF. The CDR3 DNA follows: TGTGCCAGCAGCCCGACCGGGACAGGGGACGAAAAACTGTTTTTT.

The J gene is TRBJ2-7, the V gene TRBV7-6, with 8 bases aligning to TRBD1. The CDR3 has 16 amino acids. From germline, CDR1 is SGHVS and CDR2 FNYEAQ. V dropped 5 bases and J dropped 6; count of bases not matched to a gene: 15. In DNA form, the CDR3 reads TGTGCCAGCAGCCCTGGAGACAGGGGTTCTTCGACCGAGCAGTACTTC. Its protein product is CASSPGDRGSSTEQYF.

This clonotype was seen a few times. The rearrangement joins TRBV7-8 to TRBJ2-2, with 7 bases that match TRBD1. Trimming cost V 2 bases and J 6 bases; bases outside gene matches: 12. Germline-derived CDR1 and CDR2 are SGHVS and FQNEAQ. The CDR3 totals 17 residues. As DNA, the CDR3 is TGTGCCAGCAGCTTATTTGGGACAGCGTTAAGTGCCGGGGAGCTGTTTTTT. Translation gives CASSLFGTALSAGELFF.

This clonotype was recorded many times. The CDR3, as DNA: TGTGCCACCCGAAGAAATCTGAACACTGAAGCTTTCTTT. It encodes CATRRNLNTEAFF. The chain has TRBV2 and TRBJ1-1; D ambiguous. The germline CDR1 and CDR2 sequences are SNHLY and FYNNEI. The CDR3 is 13 amino acids. Between the trimmed V and J ends, which lost 10 bases and 0 bases, there was a span of 12 bases.

The sample holds many counts of this clonotype. The chain combines TRBV7-8 with TRBJ2-1, with no clear D. Germline V lookup: CDR1 SGHVS, CDR2 FQNEAQ. The CDR3 is 14 residues long. With 1 base removed from V and 5 bases from J, the gap between germline ends came to 9 bases. In nucleotides, the CDR3 is TGTGCCAGCAGCTTAGAGGCAATAAACAATGAGCAGTTCTTC. Its protein is CASSLEAINNEQFF.

In this sample, this clonotype turned up many times. The chain combines TRBV9 with TRBJ1-1, with D unresolved. This CDR3 comprises 16 residues. Trimming shortened V by 1 base and J by 0 bases, and 13 bases separated the two germline ends. Germline V gene lookup returns CDR1 SGDLS and CDR2 YYNGEE. As DNA, the CDR3 is TGTGCCAGCAGCGTATTGTCGTCCTCGGTGAACACTGAAGCTTTCTTT. Residues: CASSVLSSSVNTEAFF.

A few counts support this clonotype. V usage is TRBV20-1 and J usage is TRBJ2-7; weak D call: TRBD2 (5 bases). Germline V gene lookup returns CDR1 DFQATT and CDR2 SNEGSKA (reference sequence). The germline V and J ends were trimmed by 0 bases and 3 bases, with 15 bases remaining between them. The CDR3 is 15 residues long. CDR3: CSARDHRGLIYEQYF. The CDR3, as DNA: TGCAGTGCTAGAGATCACCGAGGACTGATCTACGAGCAGTACTTC.

This clonotype appeared a few times. This rearrangement joins TRBV14 to TRBJ2-1; 7 nucleotides align to TRBD2. This CDR3 is built from 15 residues. Trimming at V came to 1 base and at J to 9 bases, leaving 9 bases not matched to a gene. CDR1 SGHDN and CDR2 FVKESK come from the germline V gene. This CDR3 reads CASSQARTSSSEQFF. CDR3 in DNA: TGTGCCAGCAGCCAAGCGAGGACTAGTTCAAGTGAGCAGTTCTTC.

The chain has TRBV13 and TRBJ2-7, with 7 positions matching TRBD2. Trimming cost V 6 bases and J 0 bases; bases outside gene matches: 8. CDR1 and CDR2 from the germline V gene are PRHDT and FYEKMQ (reference sequence). The CDR3 runs to 15 residues. The CDR3 loop is CASSPTKRDSYEQYF. CDR3 bases: TGTGCCAGCAGTCCAACCAAGCGGGACTCCTACGAGCAGTACTTC.

In this sample, this clonotype turned up a few times. This chain links TRBV4-1 with TRBJ2-1, with a weak D call TRBD1 (6 bases). This CDR3 is built from 18 residues. The germline V gene encodes CDR1 MGHRA and CDR2 YSYEKL. V lost 3 bases to trimming and J lost 0 bases, with 18 bases between them. CDR3 in amino acids: CASSHPVGGISSYNEQFF. CDR3 DNA sequence: TGCGCCAGCAGCCACCCCGTAGGGGGAATAAGCTCCTACAATGAGCAGTTCTTC.